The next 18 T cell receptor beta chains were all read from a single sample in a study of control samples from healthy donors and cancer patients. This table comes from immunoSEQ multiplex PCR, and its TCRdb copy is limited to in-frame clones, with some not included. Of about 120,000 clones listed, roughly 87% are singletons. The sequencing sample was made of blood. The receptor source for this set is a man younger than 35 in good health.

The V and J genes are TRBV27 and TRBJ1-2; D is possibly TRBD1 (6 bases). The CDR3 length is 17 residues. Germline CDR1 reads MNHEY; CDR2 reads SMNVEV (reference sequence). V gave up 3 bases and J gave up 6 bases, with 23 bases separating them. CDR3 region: CASSFRTSGGHDDGYTF. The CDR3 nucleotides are TGTGCCAGCAGTTTTAGGACGAGTGGGGGCCATGATGATGGCTACACCTTC.

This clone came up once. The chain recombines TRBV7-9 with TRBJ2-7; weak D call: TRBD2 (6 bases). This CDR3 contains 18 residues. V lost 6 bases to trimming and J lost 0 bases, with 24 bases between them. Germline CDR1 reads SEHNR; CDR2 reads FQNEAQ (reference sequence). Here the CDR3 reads CASSTYSPLADLSYEQYF. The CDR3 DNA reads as TGTGCCAGCAGTACGTATTCCCCCTTAGCGGACCTCTCCTACGAGCAGTACTTC.

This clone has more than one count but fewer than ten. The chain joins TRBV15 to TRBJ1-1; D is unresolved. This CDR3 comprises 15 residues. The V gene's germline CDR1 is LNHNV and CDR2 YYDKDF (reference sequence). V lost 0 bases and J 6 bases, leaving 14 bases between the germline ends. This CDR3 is CATSRDVTLSPEAFF. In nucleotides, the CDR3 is TGTGCCACCAGCAGAGATGTCACCCTGAGCCCTGAAGCTTTCTTT.

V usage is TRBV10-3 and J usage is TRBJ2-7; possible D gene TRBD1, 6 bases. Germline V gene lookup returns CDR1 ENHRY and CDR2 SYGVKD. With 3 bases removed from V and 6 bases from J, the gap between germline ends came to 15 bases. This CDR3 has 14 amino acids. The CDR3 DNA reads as TGTGCCATCAGTGAAGGCAGGGGCTCTGGCGAGCAGTACTTC. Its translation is CAISEGRGSGEQYF.

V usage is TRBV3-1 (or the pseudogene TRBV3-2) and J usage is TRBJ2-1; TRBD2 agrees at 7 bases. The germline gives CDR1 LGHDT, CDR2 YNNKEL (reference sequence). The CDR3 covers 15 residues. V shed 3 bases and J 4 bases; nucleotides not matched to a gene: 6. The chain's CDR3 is CASSHSGLGYNEQFF. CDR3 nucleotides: TGTGCCAGCAGCCACAGTGGACTAGGGTACAATGAGCAGTTCTTC.

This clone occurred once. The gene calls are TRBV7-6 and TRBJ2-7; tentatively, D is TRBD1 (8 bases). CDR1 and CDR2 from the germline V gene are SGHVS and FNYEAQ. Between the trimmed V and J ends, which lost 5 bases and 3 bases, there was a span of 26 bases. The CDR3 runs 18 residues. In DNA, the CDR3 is TGTGCCAGCAGCCCCGACCCATCACAGGGGGGGAATGTCTACGAGCAGTACTTC. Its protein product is CASSPDPSQGGNVYEQYF.

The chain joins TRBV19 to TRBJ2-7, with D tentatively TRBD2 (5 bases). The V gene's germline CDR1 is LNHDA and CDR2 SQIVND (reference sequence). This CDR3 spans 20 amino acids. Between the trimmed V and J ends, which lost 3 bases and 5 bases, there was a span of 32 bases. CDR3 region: CASSMEGSPLLRAVLDEQYF. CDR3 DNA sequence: TGTGCCAGTAGTATGGAAGGGAGCCCGTTATTACGAGCGGTACTCGACGAGCAGTACTTC.

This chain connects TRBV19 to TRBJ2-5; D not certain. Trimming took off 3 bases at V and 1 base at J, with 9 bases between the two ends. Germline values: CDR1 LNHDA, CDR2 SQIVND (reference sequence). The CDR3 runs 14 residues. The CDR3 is CASSITVTQETQYF. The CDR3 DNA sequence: TGTGCCAGTAGTATCACAGTAACCCAAGAGACCCAGTACTTC.

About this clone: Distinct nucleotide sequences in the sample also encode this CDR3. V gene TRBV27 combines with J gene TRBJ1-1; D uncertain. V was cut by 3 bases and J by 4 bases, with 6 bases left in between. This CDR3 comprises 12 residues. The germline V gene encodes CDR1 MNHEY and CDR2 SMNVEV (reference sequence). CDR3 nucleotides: TGTGCCAGCAGTTTCCGAGGCACTGAAGCTTTCTTT. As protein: CASSFRGTEAFF.

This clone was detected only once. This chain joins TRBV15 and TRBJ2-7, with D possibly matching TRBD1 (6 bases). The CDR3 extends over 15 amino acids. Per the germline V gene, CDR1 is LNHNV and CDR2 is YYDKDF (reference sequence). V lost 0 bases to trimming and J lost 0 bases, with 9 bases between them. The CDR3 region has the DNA TGTGCCACCAGCAGAGAGCAGGGGTCCTCCTACGAGCAGTACTTC. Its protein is CATSREQGSSYEQYF.

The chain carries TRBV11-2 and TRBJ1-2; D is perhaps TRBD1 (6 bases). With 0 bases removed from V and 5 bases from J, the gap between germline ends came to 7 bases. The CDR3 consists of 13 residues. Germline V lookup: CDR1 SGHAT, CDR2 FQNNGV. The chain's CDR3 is CASSLDTGYGYTF. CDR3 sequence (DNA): TGTGCCAGCAGCTTAGATACAGGGTATGGCTACACCTTC.

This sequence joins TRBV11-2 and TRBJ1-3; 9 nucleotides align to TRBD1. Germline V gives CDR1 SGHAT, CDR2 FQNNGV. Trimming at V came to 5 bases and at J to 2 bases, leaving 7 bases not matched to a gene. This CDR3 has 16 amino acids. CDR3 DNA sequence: TGTGCCAGCAGCCCGGGACAGGGTGAGGCTGGAAACACCATATATTTT. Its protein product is CASSPGQGEAGNTIYF.

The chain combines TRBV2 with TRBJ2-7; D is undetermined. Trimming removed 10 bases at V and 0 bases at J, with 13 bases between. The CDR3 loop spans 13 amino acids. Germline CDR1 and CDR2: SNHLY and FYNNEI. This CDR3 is CAIRRDPSYEQYF. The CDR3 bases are TGTGCCATTCGGAGAGATCCCTCCTACGAGCAGTACTTC.

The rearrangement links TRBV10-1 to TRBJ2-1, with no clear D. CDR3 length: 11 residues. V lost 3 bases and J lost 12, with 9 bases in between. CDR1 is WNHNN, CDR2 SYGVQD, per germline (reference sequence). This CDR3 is CASSEGLGQFF. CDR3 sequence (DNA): TGCGCCAGCAGTGAAGGGTTAGGGCAGTTCTTC.

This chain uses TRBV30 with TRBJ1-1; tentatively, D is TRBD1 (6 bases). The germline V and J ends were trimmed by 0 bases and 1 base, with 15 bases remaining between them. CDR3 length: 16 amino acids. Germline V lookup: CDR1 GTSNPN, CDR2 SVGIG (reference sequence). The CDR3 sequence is CAWSVLQGEPNTEAFF. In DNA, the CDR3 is TGTGCCTGGAGTGTACTACAGGGAGAGCCGAACACTGAAGCTTTCTTT.

The CDR3 DNA reads as TGCGCCAGCAGCTCAGGACAGGGACTATCCTACGAGCAGTACTTC. It yields the protein CASSSGQGLSYEQYF. This rearrangement joins TRBV5-1 to TRBJ2-7; possible D gene TRBD1, 8 bases. Germline CDR1 is SGHRS and CDR2 is YFSETQ. Trimming left V 3 bases short and J 1 base short, with 14 bases between. The CDR3 has 15 residues.

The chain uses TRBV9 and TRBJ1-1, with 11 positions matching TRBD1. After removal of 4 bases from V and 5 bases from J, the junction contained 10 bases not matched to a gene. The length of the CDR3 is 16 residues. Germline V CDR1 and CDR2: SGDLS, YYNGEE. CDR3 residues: CASSRGQGAHGTEAFF. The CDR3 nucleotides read TGTGCCAGCAGCAGAGGACAGGGGGCGCACGGAACTGAAGCTTTCTTT.

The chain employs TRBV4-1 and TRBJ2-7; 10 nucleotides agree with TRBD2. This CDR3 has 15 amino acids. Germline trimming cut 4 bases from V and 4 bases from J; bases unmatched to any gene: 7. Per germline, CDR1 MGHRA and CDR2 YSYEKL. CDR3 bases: TGCGCCAGCAGCCCCCAGCGGGAGGGCCGATACGAGCAGTACTTC. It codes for CASSPQREGRYEQYF.